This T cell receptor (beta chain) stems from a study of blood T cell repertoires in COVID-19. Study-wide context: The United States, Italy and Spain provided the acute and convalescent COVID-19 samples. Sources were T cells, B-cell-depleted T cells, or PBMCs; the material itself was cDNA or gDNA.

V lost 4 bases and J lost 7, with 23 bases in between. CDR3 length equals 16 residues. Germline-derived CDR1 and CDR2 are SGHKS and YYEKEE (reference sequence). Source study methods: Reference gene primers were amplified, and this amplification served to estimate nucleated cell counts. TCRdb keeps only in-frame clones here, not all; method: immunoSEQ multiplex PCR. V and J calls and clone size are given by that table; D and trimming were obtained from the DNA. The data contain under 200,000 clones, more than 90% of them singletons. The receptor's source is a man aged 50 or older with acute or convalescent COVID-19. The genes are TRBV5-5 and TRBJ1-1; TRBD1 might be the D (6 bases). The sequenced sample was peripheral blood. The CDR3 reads CASSLGPSPDSIEAFF. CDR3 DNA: TGTGCCAGCAGCCTGGGCCCCTCCCCGGACAGTATTGAAGCTTTCTTT.